This TCR beta chain was profiled in a study of CD8+CD57+ T cells in acquired aplastic anemia. Genomic DNA acted as the template from which TCR beta VDJ combination and CDR3 sequence profiling were carried out. TCRdb recomputed calls from the reads with MiXCR, one row per CDR3 protein. The data show 250,000 to 300,000 distinct CDR3 sequences, with 56% seen just once and 7.5% to 9% held by the top ten. The CDR3 is 17 amino acids. Germline V lookup: CDR1 DFQATT, CDR2 SNEGSKA (reference sequence). Trimming took off 3 bases at V and 0 bases at J, with 20 bases between the two ends. Findings of the study overall: The same twenty-nine CD8+ CDR3 sequences occurred in patients and in controls. In CD8+ cells, Simpson's diversity showed no significant difference between patients and controls.

Notes on this clonotype: Its antigen is undetermined.

Sequenced input: sorted CD4+, CD8+, or CD8+CD57+ T cells (not recorded which) from PBMCs. This receptor was taken from a human donor with severe aplastic anemia or a healthy control (not recorded which). The chain combines TRBV20-1 with TRBJ1-1; no firm D call. The CDR3 sequence: CSASPLLVGRVNTEAFF. DNA for the CDR3: TGCAGTGCTAGTCCTTTGTTAGTAGGCAGAGTGAACACTGAAGCTTTCTTT.